In this sample, the clone carrying this T cell receptor beta chain turned up many times. Antigen specificity is unknown. cDNA was made by 5'RACE with 10-nucleotide random UMIs. The yield of each sequencing run was over 190 million TCR-beta sequences from 15-18 subjects. MiXCR was run by TCRdb on the 5' RACE reads, yielding one entry per CDR3 protein. The sample lists around 30,000 distinct CDR3 sequences, less than 20% occurring once. The sample's time point: technical triplicate 3. Each sorted-subset library came from about a million CD4+ or CD8+ T cells. The sample comes from a study of neurological immune-mediated disorders. General study findings and limits: Levels of TCR clonal expansion peaked in HTLV-1-associated myelopathy and reached their lowest in multiple sclerosis, under those of healthy controls.

V dropped 1 base and J dropped 5 bases, with 12 bases sitting between them. Germline V gene sequence: CDR1 SGHDT, CDR2 YYEEEE. The CDR3 contains 14 residues. The sequencing input was CD4+ T cells from blood. This sequence was found in a female donor with HTLV-1-associated myelopathy (HAM/TSP). This chain uses TRBV5-6 with TRBJ1-1; maybe TRBD1 (6 bases). The CDR3 is CASSLRGGGTEAFF. CDR3 coding DNA: TGTGCCAGCAGCTTGAGGGGGGGCGGGACTGAAGCTTTCTTT.